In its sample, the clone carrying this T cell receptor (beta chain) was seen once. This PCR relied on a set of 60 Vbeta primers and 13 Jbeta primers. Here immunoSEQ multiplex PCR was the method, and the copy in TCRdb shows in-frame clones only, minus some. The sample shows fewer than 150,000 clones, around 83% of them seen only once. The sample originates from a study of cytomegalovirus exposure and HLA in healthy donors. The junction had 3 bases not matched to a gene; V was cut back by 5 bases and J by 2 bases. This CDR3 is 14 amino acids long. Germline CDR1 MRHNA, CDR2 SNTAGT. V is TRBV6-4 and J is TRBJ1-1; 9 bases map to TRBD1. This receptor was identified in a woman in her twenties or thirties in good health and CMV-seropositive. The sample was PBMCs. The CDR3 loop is CASSPGQGNTEAFF. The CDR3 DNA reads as TGTGCCAGCAGTCCGGGACAGGGTAACACTGAAGCTTTCTTT.